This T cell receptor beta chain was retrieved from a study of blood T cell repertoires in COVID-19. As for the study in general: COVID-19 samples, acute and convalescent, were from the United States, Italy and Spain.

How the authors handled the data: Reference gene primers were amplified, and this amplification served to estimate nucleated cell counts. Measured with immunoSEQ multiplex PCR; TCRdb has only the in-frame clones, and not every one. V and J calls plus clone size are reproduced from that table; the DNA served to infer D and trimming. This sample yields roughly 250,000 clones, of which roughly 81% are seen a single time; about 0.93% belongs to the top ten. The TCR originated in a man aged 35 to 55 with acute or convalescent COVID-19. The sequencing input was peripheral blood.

CDR3 in amino acids: CASSTEGLAGGRETQYF. CDR3 DNA sequence: TGTGCCAGCAGCACTGAAGGTCTAGCGGGGGGGCGCGAGACCCAGTACTTC. V is TRBV7-2 and J is TRBJ2-5; 12 bases agree with TRBD2. This CDR3 comprises 17 residues. Germline V gives CDR1 SGHTA, CDR2 FQGNSA. Losses at the gene ends were 5 bases for V and 5 bases for J; bases not matched to a gene: 12.